The rows below give T cell receptor beta chains drawn from one sample of a study of identical twins. TCRdb independently ran MiXCR on the 5' RACE reads; one entry per CDR3 protein. Seen here are about 660,000 distinct CDR3 sequences, over 8.5% observed once, and the top ten hold 0.75% to 1%. This sample also belongs to another study, concerning yellow fever vaccine responses in identical twins.

The sequenced sample consisted of PBMCs. Receptor source: a woman between 18 and 30 years old in good health. Each CDR3 is given with its conserved first and last residue. A D gene is named only where the DNA matches it firmly. Clone size appears in some rows only: once, few, many, or a class for an expanded clone.

>NA|TRBV28|NA|TRBJ2-7
CAIRGAGSSYEQYF
TGTGCCATTAGGGGAGCGGGTAGCTCCTACGAGCAGTACTTC
>NA|TRBV24-1|NA|TRBJ2-3
CATSNSPPTDTQYF
TGTGCCACCAGTAACAGTCCCCCCACAGATACGCAGTATTTT
>NA|TRBV6-1|TRBD1|TRBJ1-2
CASGNPGQLYYGYTF
TGTGCCAGCGGTAATCCGGGACAGCTATACTATGGCTACACCTTC
>NA|TRBV28|TRBD1|TRBJ2-1
CASSLWGTGGDNEQFF
TGTGCCAGCAGTTTATGGGGGACAGGCGGGGACAATGAGCAGTTCTTC
>NA|TRBV6-2/TRBV6-3|NA|TRBJ1-5
CASSYSVVLANQPQHF
TGTGCCAGCAGTTACTCAGTGGTGTTGGCCAATCAGCCCCAGCATTTT
>NA|TRBV10-3|NA|TRBJ1-2
CAISGHKDGGASYGYTF
TGTGCCATCAGTGGTCATAAGGATGGGGGCGCATCCTATGGCTACACCTTC
>NA|TRBV5-1|NA|TRBJ2-2
CASSLRQNANTGELFF
TGCGCCAGCAGCTTGAGGCAGAATGCGAACACCGGGGAGCTGTTTTTT
>NA|TRBV6-2/TRBV6-3|NA|TRBJ1-5
CASSYFSQPNQPQHF
TGTGCCAGCAGTTACTTCTCACAGCCCAATCAGCCCCAGCATTTT
>many|TRBV29-1|NA|TRBJ2-1
CSVEGLSSYNEQFF
TGCAGCGTTGAAGGGTTGAGCTCCTACAATGAGCAGTTCTTC
>NA|TRBV7-6|NA|TRBJ2-3
CASSLWWGADTQYF
TGTGCCAGCAGCTTATGGTGGGGGGCAGATACGCAGTATTTT
>NA|TRBV9|TRBD1|TRBJ2-2
CASSSGQGWTGELFF
TGTGCCAGCTCGTCGGGACAGGGATGGACCGGGGAGCTGTTTTTT
>many|TRBV5-5|NA|TRBJ2-7
CASSRSAGSSYEQYF
TGTGCCAGCAGCCGGAGCGCAGGGAGCTCCTACGAGCAGTACTTC
>few|TRBV20-1|NA|TRBJ2-7
CSAKTLSYEQYF
TGCAGTGCTAAGACTTTATCCTACGAGCAGTACTTC
>NA|TRBV6-5|TRBD2|TRBJ2-7
CASSSGPGGVEQYF
TGTGCCAGCAGTTCCGGACCCGGGGGGGTCGAGCAGTACTTC
>NA|TRBV5-1|NA|TRBJ2-3
CASSGSTTDTQYF
TGCGCCAGCAGCGGATCCACCACAGATACGCAGTATTTT
>few|TRBV6-5|NA|TRBJ1-2
CASSYSGINYGYTF
TGTGCCAGCAGTTACTCAGGGATCAACTATGGCTACACCTTC
>few|TRBV9|NA|TRBJ2-3
CASTTPADTQYF
TGTGCCAGCACCACTCCGGCAGATACGCAGTATTTT
>NA|TRBV3-1|NA|TRBJ2-7
CASSQDTTYYEQYF
TGTGCCAGCAGCCAAGATACGACTTACTACGAGCAGTACTTC
>few|TRBV6-1|NA|TRBJ2-7
CASSEALLGGSPYEQYF
TGTGCCAGCAGTGAAGCCCTCCTTGGGGGCTCTCCCTACGAGCAGTACTTC
>many|TRBV20-1|TRBD2|TRBJ2-7
CSARGLAARYEQYF
TGCAGTGCTAGGGGACTAGCGGCTAGATACGAGCAGTACTTC
>few|TRBV10-3|NA|TRBJ2-7
CAIRRTDDFEQYF
TGTGCCATCAGGAGGACAGACGATTTTGAGCAGTACTTC
>many|TRBV4-3|NA|TRBJ2-3
CASSQDAKLRVDTQYF
TGCGCCAGCAGCCAAGACGCCAAACTCCGCGTAGATACGCAGTATTTT
>NA|TRBV7-8|TRBD1|TRBJ2-5
CASSTNPSTGTTFETQYF
TGTGCCAGCAGCACCAACCCTTCGACAGGGACCACTTTTGAGACCCAGTACTTC
>few|TRBV4-2|TRBD1|TRBJ2-1
CASSQDPGQEYNEQFF
TGTGCCAGCAGCCAAGATCCCGGACAGGAATACAATGAGCAGTTCTTC
>NA|TRBV7-2|TRBD2|TRBJ2-1
CASSSARGDNEQFF
TGTGCCAGCAGCTCCGCCCGGGGGGACAATGAGCAGTTCTTC
>few|TRBV20-1|NA|TRBJ2-1
CSARGNNEQFF
TGCAGTGCTAGAGGTAACAATGAGCAGTTCTTC
>many|TRBV15|TRBD1|TRBJ2-7
CATSTGTGGNLYEQYF
TGTGCCACCAGTACCGGGACAGGGGGGAATTTGTACGAGCAGTACTTC
>NA|TRBV11-2|TRBD2|TRBJ2-1
CASSHTGAKGLAGGYNEQFF
TGTGCCAGCAGCCATACAGGAGCAAAGGGACTAGCGGGAGGGTACAATGAGCAGTTCTTC
>many|TRBV5-1|TRBD2|TRBJ2-3
CASSSTGTITDTQYF
TGCGCCAGCAGCTCCACCGGGACTATAACAGATACGCAGTATTTT
>many|TRBV20-1|NA|TRBJ2-6
CSALGGANSGANVLTF
TGCAGTGCCCTCGGCGGGGCGAACTCTGGGGCCAACGTCCTGACTTTC
>few|TRBV12-3/TRBV12-4|TRBD2|TRBJ2-7
CASSDGLAEPYEQYF
TGTGCCAGCAGTGACGGACTAGCGGAGCCCTACGAGCAGTACTTC
>NA|TRBV6-6|TRBD1|TRBJ1-2
CASSLGQGDGYTF
TGTGCCAGCAGTTTAGGACAGGGGGATGGCTACACCTTC
>few|TRBV28|NA|TRBJ2-1
CASRLDWVNNEQFF
TGTGCCAGCAGGTTAGACTGGGTAAACAATGAGCAGTTCTTC
>few|TRBV10-3|TRBD1|TRBJ2-5
CAISESTGATETQYF
TGTGCCATCAGTGAGTCGACAGGGGCCACGGAGACCCAGTACTTC
>NA|TRBV5-1|NA|TRBJ1-4
CASSWGLGGNNEKLFF
TGCGCCAGCAGCTGGGGTTTGGGAGGCAATAATGAAAAACTGTTTTTT
>NA|TRBV7-9|TRBD1|TRBJ1-1
CASSSTGTGVNTEAFF
TGTGCCAGCAGCTCAACCGGGACAGGGGTTAACACTGAAGCTTTCTTT
>NA|TRBV7-9|NA|TRBJ2-7
CASSYRTYEQYF
TGTGCCAGCAGCTACAGGACCTACGAGCAGTACTTC
>NA|TRBV29-1|TRBD2|TRBJ2-1
CSVNSGSSPYNEQFF
TGCAGCGTAAATAGCGGGTCAAGTCCTTACAATGAGCAGTTCTTC
>few|TRBV7-2|NA|TRBJ2-7
CASSQTGQSSYEQYF
TGTGCCAGCAGCCAAACGGGACAAAGCTCCTACGAGCAGTACTTC
>NA|TRBV10-3|NA|TRBJ2-3
CAISELAGLGTDTQYF
TGTGCCATCAGTGAGCTTGCGGGACTGGGCACAGATACGCAGTATTTT